The present T cell receptor (beta chain) was sequenced within a study of T cell changes during pregnancy in multiple sclerosis. Clones were read by immunoSEQ multiplex PCR, and TCRdb kept only the in-frame ones, dropping some. The sample lists around 57,000 clones, about 90% occurring once. The germline V gene has CDR1 SNHLY and CDR2 FYNNEI. Trimming left V 6 bases short and J 0 bases short, with 12 bases between. The CDR3 covers 15 residues. The V gene is TRBV2, the J gene TRBJ1-5, with no clear D. This clonotype originated in a female donor in good health, enrolled as a control in a pregnancy study. The sample was CD4+ T cells from peripheral blood mononuclear cells, taken after pregnancy. CDR3 protein: CASSPGGNSNQPQHF. CDR3 DNA sequence: TGTGCCAGCAGCCCGGGCGGGAATAGCAATCAGCCCCAGCATTTT.